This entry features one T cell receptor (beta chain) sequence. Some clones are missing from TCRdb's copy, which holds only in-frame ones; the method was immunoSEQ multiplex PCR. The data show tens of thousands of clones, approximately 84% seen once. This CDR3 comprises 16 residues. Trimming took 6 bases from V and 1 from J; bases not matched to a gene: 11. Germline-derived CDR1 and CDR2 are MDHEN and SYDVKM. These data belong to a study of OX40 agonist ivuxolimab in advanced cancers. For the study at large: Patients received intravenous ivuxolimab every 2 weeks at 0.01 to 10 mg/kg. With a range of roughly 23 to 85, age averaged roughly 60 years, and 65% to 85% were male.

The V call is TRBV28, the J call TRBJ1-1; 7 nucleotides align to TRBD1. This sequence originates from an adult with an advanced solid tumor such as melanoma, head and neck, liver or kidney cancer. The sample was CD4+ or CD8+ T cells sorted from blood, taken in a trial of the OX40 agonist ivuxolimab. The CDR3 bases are TGTGCCAGCAGGGGCCGGGACAGTAGGAGGAACACTGAAGCTTTCTTT. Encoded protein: CASRGRDSRRNTEAFF.